This TCR beta chain stems from a study of blood T cell repertoires in COVID-19. In the study overall: Samples taken during acute and convalescent COVID-19 were collected in the United States, Italy and Spain.

This CDR3 has 15 amino acids. The V and J ends lost 4 bases and 7 bases respectively, with 19 bases between them. Per germline, CDR1 SGHNT and CDR2 YYREEE (reference sequence). In the authors' methods: Researchers report that nucleated cell counts were estimated from reference gene primer amplification. The protocol was immunoSEQ multiplex PCR, while the TCRdb copy is restricted to in-frame clones and leaves out a portion. D and trimming come from the DNA, and the V and J calls and clone size come from that table. This table holds 110,000 or so clones, roughly 85% found once. This TCR derives from a woman aged 55-69 years with COVID-19, enrolled during active disease. V is TRBV5-4 and J is TRBJ2-3; a possible D gene is TRBD2 (5 bases). The sequencing sample was made of peripheral blood. The CDR3 reads CASSPREGFVYTQYF. The CDR3 DNA reads as TGTGCCAGCAGCCCCCGGGAAGGGTTCGTTTATACGCAGTATTTT.